The rows below give T cell receptor beta chains drawn from one sample of a study of shared clonotypes between healthy human individuals. Using immunoSEQ multiplex PCR, the repertoire was profiled, and TCRdb retains in-frame clones only, with some absent. There are more than 2,000,000 clones in the sample; roughly 93% occur only once, and 0.39% lies in the top ten. The sample consisted of naive CD4+ T cells from PBMCs. The origin of the receptors is a man between 18 and 29 years old in good health. Some clones in this sample may be carry-over from other donors' samples. Both conserved end residues are part of each CDR3. Fields, in order: D gene, clone size, J gene, V gene, CDR3 protein, CDR3 DNA. D genes are given only for firm matches. Clone size is given for some rows only: seen once, a few or many times, or a class if the clone is expanded.

d_gene: -
abundance: -
j_gene: TRBJ1-2
v_gene: TRBV18
CDR3aa: CASSRGAYGYTF
CDR3nt: TGTGCCAGCTCCCGAGGGGCCTATGGCTACACCTTC

d_gene: -
abundance: once
j_gene: TRBJ1-2
v_gene: TRBV19
CDR3aa: CASSPRDRGEEIGYTF
CDR3nt: TGTGCCAGTAGTCCGAGGGACCGAGGTGAAGAAATAGGCTACACCTTC

d_gene: TRBD1
abundance: -
j_gene: TRBJ2-3
v_gene: TRBV28
CDR3aa: CASLPPGQGTTDTQYF
CDR3nt: TGTGCCAGCCTACCCCCGGGACAGGGGACCACAGATACGCAGTATTTT

d_gene: TRBD2
abundance: -
j_gene: TRBJ2-7
v_gene: TRBV28
CDR3aa: CASRPSGRPAYEQYF
CDR3nt: TGTGCCAGCAGGCCTAGCGGGAGGCCCGCCTACGAGCAGTACTTC

d_gene: TRBD2
abundance: once
j_gene: TRBJ2-5
v_gene: TRBV5-4
CDR3aa: CASTISGRDETQYF
CDR3nt: TGTGCCAGCACCATTAGCGGGAGAGATGAGACCCAGTACTTC

d_gene: -
abundance: -
j_gene: TRBJ2-3
v_gene: TRBV2
CDR3aa: CASRTSTDTQYF
CDR3nt: TGTGCCAGCAGGACTTCCACAGATACGCAGTATTTT

d_gene: TRBD1
abundance: -
j_gene: TRBJ1-2
v_gene: TRBV5-4
CDR3aa: CASTDRGHYGYTF
CDR3nt: TGTGCCAGCACGGACAGGGGACACTATGGCTACACCTTC

d_gene: TRBD2
abundance: few
j_gene: TRBJ2-1
v_gene: TRBV18
CDR3aa: CASSPPGSGEYNEQFF
CDR3nt: TGTGCCAGCTCACCACCGGGTAGCGGGGAGTACAATGAGCAGTTCTTC

d_gene: -
abundance: -
j_gene: TRBJ2-1
v_gene: TRBV6-6
CDR3aa: CASSYGRNEQFF
CDR3nt: TGTGCCAGCAGTTATGGCCGGAATGAGCAGTTCTTC

d_gene: -
abundance: -
j_gene: TRBJ1-5
v_gene: TRBV28
CDR3aa: CASSPPFPISNQPQHF
CDR3nt: TGTGCCAGCAGCCCACCGTTCCCGATTAGCAATCAGCCCCAGCATTTT

d_gene: -
abundance: -
j_gene: TRBJ2-7
v_gene: TRBV5-1
CDR3aa: CASSLFPGHFYEQYF
CDR3nt: TGCGCCAGCAGCTTATTTCCGGGACACTTCTACGAGCAGTACTTC

d_gene: -
abundance: -
j_gene: TRBJ1-5
v_gene: TRBV9
CDR3aa: CASIERVDQPQHF
CDR3nt: TGTGCCAGCATTGAGCGTGTTGATCAGCCCCAGCATTTT

d_gene: -
abundance: -
j_gene: TRBJ1-1
v_gene: TRBV5-4
CDR3aa: CASSLGISVSGTEAFF
CDR3nt: -

d_gene: -
abundance: -
j_gene: TRBJ2-3
v_gene: TRBV30
CDR3aa: CAWSVYGGSTDTQYF
CDR3nt: TGTGCCTGGAGTGTCTATGGAGGGAGCACAGATACGCAGTATTTT

d_gene: TRBD1
abundance: once
j_gene: TRBJ1-1
v_gene: TRBV9
CDR3aa: CASSVGGTAREAFF
CDR3nt: TGTGCCAGCAGCGTAGGAGGGACAGCCAGAGAAGCTTTCTTT

d_gene: TRBD2
abundance: -
j_gene: TRBJ2-3
v_gene: TRBV11-2
CDR3aa: CASSFSLAGVQTDTQYF
CDR3nt: TGTGCCAGCAGCTTTTCGTTGGCGGGAGTGCAGACAGATACGCAGTATTTT

d_gene: -
abundance: -
j_gene: TRBJ1-1
v_gene: TRBV6-1
CDR3aa: CASSFLLYTEAFF
CDR3nt: TGTGCCAGCAGTTTCCTCCTATACACTGAAGCTTTCTTT

d_gene: TRBD2
abundance: -
j_gene: TRBJ2-7
v_gene: TRBV28
CDR3aa: CASRPGTSDSYEQYF
CDR3nt: TGTGCCAGCAGGCCCGGGACTAGCGATTCCTACGAGCAGTACTTC

d_gene: TRBD2
abundance: -
j_gene: TRBJ2-1
v_gene: TRBV7-3
CDR3aa: CASSLGLAGGRIYNEQFF
CDR3nt: TGTGCCAGCAGCCTCGGACTAGCGGGAGGGAGAATTTACAATGAGCAGTTCTTC

d_gene: -
abundance: -
j_gene: TRBJ2-3
v_gene: TRBV29-1
CDR3aa: CSVASTSTDTQYF
CDR3nt: TGCAGCGTTGCCTCGACTAGCACAGATACGCAGTATTTT

d_gene: -
abundance: -
j_gene: TRBJ1-2
v_gene: TRBV6-1
CDR3aa: CASSENQALYGYTF
CDR3nt: TGTGCCAGCAGTGAAAATCAGGCACTCTATGGCTACACCTTC

d_gene: -
abundance: -
j_gene: TRBJ1-2
v_gene: TRBV13
CDR3aa: CASSPRGAWGYGYTF
CDR3nt: TGTGCCAGCAGCCCTCGAGGGGCCTGGGGCTATGGCTACACCTTC

d_gene: TRBD1
abundance: -
j_gene: TRBJ2-7
v_gene: TRBV7-2
CDR3aa: CASSLTRDRGYEQYF
CDR3nt: TGTGCCAGCAGCTTGACTCGGGACAGGGGTTACGAGCAGTACTTC

d_gene: -
abundance: -
j_gene: TRBJ2-7
v_gene: TRBV7-6
CDR3aa: CASSLPGTYEQYF
CDR3nt: TGTGCCAGCAGCCTACCCGGGACGTACGAGCAGTACTTC

d_gene: -
abundance: -
j_gene: TRBJ2-1
v_gene: TRBV30
CDR3aa: CAWAYGNEQFF
CDR3nt: TGTGCCTGGGCCTACGGCAATGAGCAGTTCTTC

d_gene: -
abundance: -
j_gene: TRBJ1-1
v_gene: TRBV5-6
CDR3aa: CASSPYAHKNTEAFF
CDR3nt: TGTGCCAGCAGCCCCTACGCACATAAGAACACTGAAGCTTTCTTT

d_gene: -
abundance: once
j_gene: TRBJ2-6
v_gene: TRBV5-1
CDR3aa: CASSLDRSSGANVLTF
CDR3nt: TGCGCCAGCAGCTTGGACCGTAGCTCTGGGGCCAACGTCCTGACTTTC

d_gene: -
abundance: -
j_gene: TRBJ1-1
v_gene: TRBV28
CDR3aa: CASSLHGAAYTEAFF
CDR3nt: TGTGCCAGCAGTCTCCACGGGGCAGCCTACACTGAAGCTTTCTTT

d_gene: -
abundance: -
j_gene: TRBJ2-2
v_gene: TRBV30
CDR3aa: CAWNGQGYTGELFF
CDR3nt: TGTGCCTGGAATGGCCAGGGTTACACCGGGGAGCTGTTTTTT

d_gene: -
abundance: -
j_gene: TRBJ1-5
v_gene: TRBV18
CDR3aa: CASSPRGWQGNQPQHF
CDR3nt: TGTGCCAGCTCACCACGAGGTTGGCAGGGCAATCAGCCCCAGCATTTT

d_gene: TRBD2
abundance: -
j_gene: TRBJ2-2
v_gene: TRBV29-1
CDR3aa: CSAGRGGGRGTGELFF
CDR3nt: TGCAGCGCTGGACGCGGGGGAGGACGGGGCACCGGGGAGCTGTTTTTT

d_gene: -
abundance: -
j_gene: TRBJ1-2
v_gene: TRBV28
CDR3aa: CASSSTGWGYTF
CDR3nt: TGTGCCAGCAGCTCAACAGGGTGGGGCTACACCTTC

d_gene: TRBD1
abundance: -
j_gene: TRBJ1-3
v_gene: TRBV9
CDR3aa: CASSFDRGGNTIYF
CDR3nt: TGTGCCAGCAGCTTTGACAGGGGTGGAAACACCATATATTTT

d_gene: -
abundance: -
j_gene: TRBJ1-3
v_gene: TRBV7-9
CDR3aa: CASSLATVGNTIYF
CDR3nt: TGTGCCAGCAGCTTAGCGACAGTGGGAAACACCATATATTTT

d_gene: TRBD1
abundance: -
j_gene: TRBJ2-7
v_gene: TRBV28
CDR3aa: CASSPAGTGDYEQYF
CDR3nt: TGTGCCAGCAGTCCAGCCGGGACAGGGGACTACGAGCAGTACTTC

d_gene: TRBD2
abundance: -
j_gene: TRBJ2-1
v_gene: TRBV7-3
CDR3aa: CASSLNGRRNNEQFF
CDR3nt: TGTGCCAGCAGCTTAAACGGGAGGCGAAACAATGAGCAGTTCTTC

d_gene: -
abundance: -
j_gene: TRBJ1-4
v_gene: TRBV19
CDR3aa: CASSPFDRLGSGKLFF
CDR3nt: TGTGCCAGTAGTCCGTTCGACCGTTTGGGCTCAGGAAAACTGTTTTTT

d_gene: -
abundance: -
j_gene: TRBJ2-6
v_gene: TRBV7-2
CDR3aa: CASSRQPVGANVLTF
CDR3nt: TGTGCCAGCAGCCGCCAGCCGGTGGGGGCCAACGTCCTGACTTTC

d_gene: TRBD2
abundance: -
j_gene: TRBJ2-3
v_gene: TRBV30
CDR3aa: CAWSFLGTSGEGDTQYF
CDR3nt: TGTGCCTGGAGTTTTCTCGGGACTAGCGGAGAAGGAGATACGCAGTATTTT

d_gene: TRBD1
abundance: -
j_gene: TRBJ1-1
v_gene: TRBV5-1
CDR3aa: CASSLEGTGHTEAFF
CDR3nt: TGCGCCAGCAGCTTGGAGGGGACAGGACATACTGAAGCTTTCTTT

d_gene: -
abundance: -
j_gene: TRBJ2-2
v_gene: TRBV5-4
CDR3aa: CASSTLGVRPGELFF
CDR3nt: TGTGCCAGCAGCACGTTGGGGGTGAGGCCCGGGGAGCTGTTTTTT

d_gene: -
abundance: -
j_gene: TRBJ1-5
v_gene: TRBV19
CDR3aa: CASSILRELPQHF
CDR3nt: TGTGCCAGTAGTATCCTAAGGGAGTTGCCCCAGCATTTT

d_gene: -
abundance: -
j_gene: TRBJ1-1
v_gene: TRBV6-1
CDR3aa: CASRTVGGGDTEAFF
CDR3nt: TGTGCCAGCAGGACCGTCGGGGGAGGGGACACTGAAGCTTTCTTT

d_gene: TRBD1
abundance: once
j_gene: TRBJ2-1
v_gene: TRBV28
CDR3aa: CASSLMGQGTYNEQFF
CDR3nt: TGTGCCAGCAGTTTAATGGGACAGGGGACCTACAATGAGCAGTTCTTC

d_gene: -
abundance: -
j_gene: TRBJ2-7
v_gene: TRBV10-3
CDR3aa: CAISAWERYYEQYF
CDR3nt: TGTGCCATCAGCGCTTGGGAACGGTACTACGAGCAGTACTTC

d_gene: -
abundance: -
j_gene: TRBJ2-7
v_gene: TRBV5-1
CDR3aa: CASSLAGGSSYEQYF
CDR3nt: TGCGCCAGCAGCTTGGCTGGCGGTAGCTCCTACGAGCAGTACTTC

d_gene: -
abundance: -
j_gene: TRBJ1-2
v_gene: TRBV9
CDR3aa: CASSVDPGYGYTF
CDR3nt: TGTGCCAGCAGCGTAGATCCGGGCTATGGCTACACCTTC

d_gene: -
abundance: -
j_gene: TRBJ2-1
v_gene: TRBV11-2
CDR3aa: CASSLFWDTTYNEQFF
CDR3nt: TGTGCCAGCAGCTTATTCTGGGACACTACTTACAATGAGCAGTTCTTC

d_gene: TRBD2
abundance: -
j_gene: TRBJ2-7
v_gene: TRBV10-3
CDR3aa: CAIRTSGAYEQYF
CDR3nt: TGTGCCATCAGGACTAGCGGGGCCTACGAGCAGTACTTC

d_gene: -
abundance: -
j_gene: TRBJ1-5
v_gene: TRBV6-1
CDR3aa: CASSERNRAGNQPQHF
CDR3nt: TGTGCCAGCAGTGAAAGGAACAGGGCCGGCAATCAGCCCCAGCATTTT

d_gene: -
abundance: -
j_gene: TRBJ2-6
v_gene: TRBV5-1
CDR3aa: CASSLLHSSSGANVLTF
CDR3nt: TGCGCCAGCAGCTTGCTACACTCCAGCTCTGGGGCCAACGTCCTGACTTTC